This TCR beta chain is drawn from a study of blood T cell repertoires in COVID-19. Study context: The origin of the acute and convalescent COVID-19 samples was the United States, Italy and Spain. T cells, B-cell-depleted T cells, or PBMCs supplied cDNA or gDNA.

The repertoire was sequenced with immunoSEQ multiplex PCR; TCRdb's copy has only in-frame clones and lacks some. The sample contains around 200,000 clones, about four fifths of which appear only once. Ages ranged from roughly 18 to 100 years, with residence in some 25 US areas. Symptom resolution, clearance, or two negative PCRs marked donors in Cohort 3 as recovered. V lost 5 bases and J 2 bases, leaving 9 bases between the germline ends. Germline assignment: CDR1 LGHNA and CDR2 YNFKEQ. The length of the CDR3 is 13 residues. This clone was recorded a few times. The sample was PBMCs or T cells enriched from blood (not recorded which). The clonotype comes from a woman in her thirties who had recovered from COVID-19. The J gene is TRBJ2-5, the V gene TRBV4-2; weak D call: TRBD1 (5 bases). CDR3 bases: TGTGCCAGCAGCTTCGACAGTCAAGAGACCCAGTACTTC. This translates into CASSFDSQETQYF.